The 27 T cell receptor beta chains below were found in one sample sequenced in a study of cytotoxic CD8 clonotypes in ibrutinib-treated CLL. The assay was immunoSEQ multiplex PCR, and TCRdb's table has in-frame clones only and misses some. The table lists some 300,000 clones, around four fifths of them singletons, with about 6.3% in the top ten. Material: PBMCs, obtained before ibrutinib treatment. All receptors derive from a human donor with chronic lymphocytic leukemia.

The CDR3 spells CASSELMREETQYF. The CDR3 bases are TGTGCCAGCAGTGAATTGATGCGGGAAGAGACCCAGTACTTC. This sequence joins TRBV2 and TRBJ2-5; the D gene is possibly TRBD2 (5 bases). Germline assignment: CDR1 SNHLY and CDR2 FYNNEI. V lost 2 bases and J lost 3, with 10 bases in between. CDR3 length: 14 residues.

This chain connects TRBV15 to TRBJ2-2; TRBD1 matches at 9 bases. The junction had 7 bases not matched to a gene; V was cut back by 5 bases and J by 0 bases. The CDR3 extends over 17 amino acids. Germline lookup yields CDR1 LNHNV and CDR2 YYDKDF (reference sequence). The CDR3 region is CATSDDRDRANTGELFF. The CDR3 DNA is TGTGCCACCAGCGATGATCGGGACAGGGCGAACACCGGGGAGCTGTTTTTT. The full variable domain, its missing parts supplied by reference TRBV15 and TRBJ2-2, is DAMVIQNPRYQVTQFGKPVTLSCSQTLNHNVMYWYQQKSSQAPKLLFHYYDKDFNNEADTPDNFQSRRPNTSFCFLDIRSPGLGDTAMYLCATSDDRDRANTGELFFGEGSRLTVL.

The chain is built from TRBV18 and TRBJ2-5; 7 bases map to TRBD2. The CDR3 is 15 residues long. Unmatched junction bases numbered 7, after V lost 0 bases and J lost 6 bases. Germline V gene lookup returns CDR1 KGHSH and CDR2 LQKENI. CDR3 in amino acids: CASSPPSAGAKTQYF. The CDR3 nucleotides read TGTGCCAGCTCACCACCGTCCGCGGGAGCAAAGACCCAGTACTTC. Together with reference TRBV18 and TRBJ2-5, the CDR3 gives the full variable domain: NAGVMQNPRHLVRRRGQEARLRCSPMKGHSHVYWYRQLPEEGLKFMVYLQKENIIDESGMPKERFSAEFPKEGPSILRIQQVVRGDSAAYFCASSPPSAGAKTQYFGPGTRLLVL.

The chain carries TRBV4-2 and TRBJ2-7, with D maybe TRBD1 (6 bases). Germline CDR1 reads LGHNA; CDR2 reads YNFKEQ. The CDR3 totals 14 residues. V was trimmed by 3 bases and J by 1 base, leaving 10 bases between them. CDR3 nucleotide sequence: TGTGCCAGCAGCCAGGAGGACAGTTCCTACGAGCAGTACTTC. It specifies CASSQEDSSYEQYF.

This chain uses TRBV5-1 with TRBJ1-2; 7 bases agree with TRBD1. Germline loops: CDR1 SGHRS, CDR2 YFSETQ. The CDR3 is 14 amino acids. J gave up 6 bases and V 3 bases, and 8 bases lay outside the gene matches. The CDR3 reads CASSWGQQLNGYTF. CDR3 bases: TGCGCCAGCAGCTGGGGACAGCAGTTAAATGGCTACACCTTC. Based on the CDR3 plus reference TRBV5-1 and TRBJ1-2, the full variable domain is KAGVTQTPRYLIKTRGQQVTLSCSPISGHRSVSWYQQTPGQGLQFLFEYFSETQRNKGNFPGRFSGRQFSNSRSEMNVSTLELGDSALYLCASSWGQQLNGYTFGSGTRLTVV.

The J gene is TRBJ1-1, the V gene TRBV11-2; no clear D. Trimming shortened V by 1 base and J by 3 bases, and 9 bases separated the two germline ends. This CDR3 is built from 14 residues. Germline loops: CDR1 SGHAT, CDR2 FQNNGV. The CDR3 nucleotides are TGTGCCAGCAGCTTAGGAGGGTCTGACACTGAAGCTTTCTTT. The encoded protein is CASSLGGSDTEAFF. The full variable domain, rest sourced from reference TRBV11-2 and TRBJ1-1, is EAGVAQSPRYKIIEKRQSVAFWCNPISGHATLYWYQQILGQGPKLLIQFQNNGVVDDSQLPKDRFSAERLKGVDSTLKIQPAKLEDSAVYLCASSLGGSDTEAFFGQGTRLTVV.

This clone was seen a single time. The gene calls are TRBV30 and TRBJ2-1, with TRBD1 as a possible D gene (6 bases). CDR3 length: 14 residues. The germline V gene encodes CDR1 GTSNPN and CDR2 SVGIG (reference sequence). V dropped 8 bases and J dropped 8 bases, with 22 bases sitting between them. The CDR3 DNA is TGTGCCGGAACTACAGGGTTTGGCACCGATGAGCAGTTCTTC. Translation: CAGTTGFGTDEQFF.

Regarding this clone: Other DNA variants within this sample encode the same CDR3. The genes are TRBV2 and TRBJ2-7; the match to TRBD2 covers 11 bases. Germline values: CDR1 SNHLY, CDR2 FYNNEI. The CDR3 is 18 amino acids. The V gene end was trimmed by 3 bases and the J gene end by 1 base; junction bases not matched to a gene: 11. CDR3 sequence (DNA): TGTGCCAGCAGTGATACGCTAGCGGGAGGTCGGAGGTCCTACGAGCAGTACTTC. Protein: CASSDTLAGGRRSYEQYF.

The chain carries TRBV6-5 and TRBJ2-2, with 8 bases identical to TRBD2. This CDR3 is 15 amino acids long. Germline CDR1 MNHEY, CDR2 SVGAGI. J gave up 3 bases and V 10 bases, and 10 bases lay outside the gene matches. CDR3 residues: CATSGGGRDTGELFF. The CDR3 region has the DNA TGTGCCACCTCCGGGGGGGGGCGTGACACCGGGGAGCTGTTTTTT.

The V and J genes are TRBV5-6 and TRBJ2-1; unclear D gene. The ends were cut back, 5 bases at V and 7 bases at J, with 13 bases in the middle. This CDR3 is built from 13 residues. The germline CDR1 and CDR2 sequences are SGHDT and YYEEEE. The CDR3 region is CASSSISMNEQFF. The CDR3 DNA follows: TGTGCCAGCAGTTCTATTTCCATGAATGAGCAGTTCTTC.

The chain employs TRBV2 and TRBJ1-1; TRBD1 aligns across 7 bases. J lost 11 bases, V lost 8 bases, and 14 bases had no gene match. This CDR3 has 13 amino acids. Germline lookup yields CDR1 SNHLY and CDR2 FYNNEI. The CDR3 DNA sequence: TGTGCCAGCGGTTCGGACAGGCTTAGAGCGGCTTTCTTT. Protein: CASGSDRLRAAFF.

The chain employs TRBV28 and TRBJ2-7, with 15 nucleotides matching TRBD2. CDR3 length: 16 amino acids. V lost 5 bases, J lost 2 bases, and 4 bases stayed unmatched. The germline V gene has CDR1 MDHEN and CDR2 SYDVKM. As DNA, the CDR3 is TGTGCCAGCAGTACGGGGACTAGCGGGAGGCCCTACGAGCAGTACTTC. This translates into CASSTGTSGRPYEQYF. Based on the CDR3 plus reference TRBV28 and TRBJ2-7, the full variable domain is DVKVTQSSRYLVKRTGEKVFLECVQDMDHENMFWYRQDPGLGLRLIYFSYDVKMKEKGDIPEGYSVSREKKERFSLILESASTNQTSMYLCASSTGTSGRPYEQYFGPGTRLTVT.

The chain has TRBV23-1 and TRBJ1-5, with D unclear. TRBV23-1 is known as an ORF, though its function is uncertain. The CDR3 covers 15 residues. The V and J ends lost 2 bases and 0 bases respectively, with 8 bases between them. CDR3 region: CASSQPSCSNQPQHF. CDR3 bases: TGCGCCAGCAGTCAACCTAGTTGTAGCAATCAGCCCCAGCATTTT.

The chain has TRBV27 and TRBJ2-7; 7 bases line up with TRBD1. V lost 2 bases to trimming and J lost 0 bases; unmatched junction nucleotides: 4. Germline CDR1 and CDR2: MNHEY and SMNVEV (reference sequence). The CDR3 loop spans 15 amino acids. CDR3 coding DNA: TGTGCCAGCAGTTTACTCTGGGACAGCTCCTACGAGCAGTACTTC. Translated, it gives CASSLLWDSSYEQYF.

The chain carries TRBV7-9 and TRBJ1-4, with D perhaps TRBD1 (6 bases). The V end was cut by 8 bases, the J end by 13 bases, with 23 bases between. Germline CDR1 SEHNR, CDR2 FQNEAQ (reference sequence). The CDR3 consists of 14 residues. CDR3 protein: CASLGQGYGKGLFF. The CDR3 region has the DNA TGTGCCAGCCTGGGCCAGGGGTATGGAAAGGGACTGTTTTTT.

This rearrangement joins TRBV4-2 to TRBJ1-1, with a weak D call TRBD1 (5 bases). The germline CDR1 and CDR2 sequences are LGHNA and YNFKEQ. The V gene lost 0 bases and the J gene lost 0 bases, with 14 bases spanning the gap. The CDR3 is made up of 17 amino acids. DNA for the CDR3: TGTGCCAGCAGCCAAGATTGGGGCAGAGTGATGAACACTGAAGCTTTCTTT. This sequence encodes CASSQDWGRVMNTEAFF.

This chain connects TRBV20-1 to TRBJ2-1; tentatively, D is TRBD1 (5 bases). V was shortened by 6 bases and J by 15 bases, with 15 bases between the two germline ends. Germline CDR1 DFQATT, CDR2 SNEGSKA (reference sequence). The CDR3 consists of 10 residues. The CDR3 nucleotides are TGCAGTGCCAAAAGGGGCCCGGCGTTCTTC. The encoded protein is CSAKRGPAFF.

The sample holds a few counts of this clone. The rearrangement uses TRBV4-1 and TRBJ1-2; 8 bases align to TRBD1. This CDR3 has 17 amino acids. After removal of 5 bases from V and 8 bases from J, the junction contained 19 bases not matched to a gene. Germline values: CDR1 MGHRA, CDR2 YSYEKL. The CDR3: CASSFRTGSPTTFGYTF. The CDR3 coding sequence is TGCGCCAGCAGCTTCCGGACAGGGTCCCCAACTACGTTCGGCTACACCTTC.

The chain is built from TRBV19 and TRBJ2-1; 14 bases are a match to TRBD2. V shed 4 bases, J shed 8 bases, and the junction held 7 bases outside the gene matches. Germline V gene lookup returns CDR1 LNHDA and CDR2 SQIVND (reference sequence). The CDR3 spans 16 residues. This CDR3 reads CASSNPGLAGVHEQFF. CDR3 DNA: TGTGCCAGTAGTAACCCGGGACTAGCGGGAGTCCATGAGCAGTTCTTC.

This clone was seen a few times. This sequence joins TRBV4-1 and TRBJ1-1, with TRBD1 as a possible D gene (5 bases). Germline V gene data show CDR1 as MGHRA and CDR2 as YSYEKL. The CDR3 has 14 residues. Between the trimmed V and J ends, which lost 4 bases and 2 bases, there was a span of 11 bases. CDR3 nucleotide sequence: TGCGCCAGCAGCCGGGTAGGGGAAAACACTGAAGCTTTCTTT. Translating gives CASSRVGENTEAFF.

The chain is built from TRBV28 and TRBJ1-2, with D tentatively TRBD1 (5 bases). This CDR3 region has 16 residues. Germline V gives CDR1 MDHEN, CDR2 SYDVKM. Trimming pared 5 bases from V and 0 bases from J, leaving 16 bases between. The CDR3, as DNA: TGTGCCAGCAGTCCACCCCCCGGGGCGTCTAACTATGGCTACACCTTC. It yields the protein CASSPPPGASNYGYTF.

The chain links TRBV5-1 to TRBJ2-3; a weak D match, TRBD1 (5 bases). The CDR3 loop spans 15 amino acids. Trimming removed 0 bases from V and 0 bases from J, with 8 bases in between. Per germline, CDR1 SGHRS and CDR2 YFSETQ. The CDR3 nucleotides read TGCGCCAGCAGCTTGGTGACAGCGAGCACAGATACGCAGTATTTT. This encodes CASSLVTASTDTQYF.

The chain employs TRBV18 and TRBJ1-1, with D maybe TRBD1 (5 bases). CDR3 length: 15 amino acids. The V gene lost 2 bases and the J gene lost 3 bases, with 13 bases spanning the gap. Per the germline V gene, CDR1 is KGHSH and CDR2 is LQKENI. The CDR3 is CASSPSRGEDTEAFF. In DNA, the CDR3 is TGTGCCAGCTCACCATCAAGGGGTGAGGACACTGAAGCTTTCTTT.

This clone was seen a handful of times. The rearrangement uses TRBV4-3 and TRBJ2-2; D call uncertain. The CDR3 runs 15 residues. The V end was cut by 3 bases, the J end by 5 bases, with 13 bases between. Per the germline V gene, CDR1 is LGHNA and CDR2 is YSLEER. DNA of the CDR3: TGCGCCAGCAGCCAGGCGGCAGGTGCTACCGGGGAGCTGTTTTTT. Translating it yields CASSQAAGATGELFF.

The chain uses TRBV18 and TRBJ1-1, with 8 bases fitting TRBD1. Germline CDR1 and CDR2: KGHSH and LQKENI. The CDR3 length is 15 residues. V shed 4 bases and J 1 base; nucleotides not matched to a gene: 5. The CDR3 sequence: CASSLRDRRNTEAFF. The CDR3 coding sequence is TGTGCCAGCTCACTAAGGGACAGGAGGAACACTGAAGCTTTCTTT.

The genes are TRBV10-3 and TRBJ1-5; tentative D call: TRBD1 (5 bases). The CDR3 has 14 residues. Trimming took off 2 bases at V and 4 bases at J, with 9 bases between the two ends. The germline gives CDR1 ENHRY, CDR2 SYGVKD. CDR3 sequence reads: CAISEQGSNQPQHF. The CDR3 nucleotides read TGTGCCATCAGTGAGCAGGGTTCAAATCAGCCCCAGCATTTT.

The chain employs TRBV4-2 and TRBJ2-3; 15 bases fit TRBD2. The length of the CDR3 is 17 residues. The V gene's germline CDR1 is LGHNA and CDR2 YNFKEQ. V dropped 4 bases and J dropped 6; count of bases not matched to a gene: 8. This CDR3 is CASSLQIGLAGGDTQYF. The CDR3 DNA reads TGTGCCAGCAGCCTCCAAATCGGACTAGCGGGAGGGGATACGCAGTATTTT.